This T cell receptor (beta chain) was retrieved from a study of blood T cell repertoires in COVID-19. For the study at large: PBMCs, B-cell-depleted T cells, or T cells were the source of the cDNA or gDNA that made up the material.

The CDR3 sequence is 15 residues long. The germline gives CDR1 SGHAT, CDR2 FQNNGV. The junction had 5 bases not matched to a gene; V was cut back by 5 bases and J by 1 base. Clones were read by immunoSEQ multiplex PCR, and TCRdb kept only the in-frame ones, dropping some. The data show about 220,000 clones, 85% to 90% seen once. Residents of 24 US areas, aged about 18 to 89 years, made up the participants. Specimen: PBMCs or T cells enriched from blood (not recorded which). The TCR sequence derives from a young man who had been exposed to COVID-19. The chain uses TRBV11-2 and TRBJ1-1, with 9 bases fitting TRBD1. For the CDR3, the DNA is TGTGCCAGCAGCCTACAGGGGGCGAGGAACACTGAAGCTTTCTTT. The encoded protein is CASSLQGARNTEAFF.